One and the same sample provided the 9 T cell receptor beta chains below, sequenced in a study of T cell responses to AZD1222 COVID-19 vaccine. Sequencing used immunoSEQ multiplex PCR; TCRdb keeps in-frame clones, though not all of them. Here the sample spans 89,000 or so clones, more than 70% being singletons. Sequencing used peripheral blood, obtained 28 days after the second AZD1222 dose. All receptors come from an adult who received the AZD1222 COVID-19 vaccine.

The chain employs TRBV7-9 and TRBJ1-3; D remains ambiguous. The V end lost 2 bases, the J end lost 0 bases, and 8 bases lay between the germline ends. The germline V gene encodes CDR1 SEHNR and CDR2 FQNEAQ (reference sequence). The CDR3 extends over 15 amino acids. The CDR3 sequence is CASSLLDYSGNTIYF. Written as DNA, the CDR3 is TGTGCCAGCAGCTTACTTGACTACTCTGGAAACACCATATATTTT.

Comments on this clone: Other DNA sequences in the same sample also yield this CDR3. The chain uses TRBV7-9 and TRBJ2-1; D remains unclear. CDR1 is SEHNR, CDR2 FQNEAQ, per germline (reference sequence). V lost 1 base and J 5 bases, leaving 12 bases between the germline ends. The CDR3 is made up of 15 amino acids. CDR3 bases: TGTGCCAGCAGCTTAGGCTTTGGTAGTCACAATGAGCAGTTCTTC. It is translated as CASSLGFGSHNEQFF.

DNA for the CDR3: TGCAGAGCGGGGACAGAATCCTACAATGAGCAGTTCTTC. The encoded protein is CRAGTESYNEQFF. V gene TRBV29-1 combines with J gene TRBJ2-1, with D possibly being TRBD1 or TRBD2 (7 bases each). The CDR3 has 13 residues. CDR1 SQVTM and CDR2 ANQGSEA come from the germline V gene.

This clone turned up a few times. The identical CDR3 is also encoded by other nucleotide sequences in the sample. The V and J genes are TRBV19 and TRBJ2-3; 10 nucleotides align to TRBD1. CDR3 size: 13 residues. Germline V gene lookup returns CDR1 LNHDA and CDR2 SQIVND (reference sequence). V lost 6 bases and J lost 3; bases outside the gene matches: 0. CDR3 in amino acids: CASRDRGTDTQYF. The CDR3 DNA follows: TGTGCCAGTAGGGACAGGGGGACAGATACGCAGTATTTT.

The genes are TRBV10-3 and TRBJ2-7, with D perhaps being TRBD1 or TRBD2 (5 bases each). The CDR3 is 14 residues long. Trimming cost V 2 bases and J 5 bases, with 13 bases left between them. The germline V gene has CDR1 ENHRY and CDR2 SYGVKD. The CDR3 nucleotides read TGTGCCATCAGTGAGGGGGCGGGCCCCGACGAGCAGTACTTC. Protein: CAISEGAGPDEQYF.

This clone was recorded once. This chain joins TRBV7-9 and TRBJ1-3; D might be TRBD1 (6 bases). CDR3 length equals 16 residues. Germline V CDR1 and CDR2: SEHNR, FQNEAQ (reference sequence). V gave up 6 bases and J gave up 2 bases, with 17 bases separating them. CDR3 nucleotides: TGTGCCAGCAGGCCAACCGGGACAAACACTGGAAACACCATATATTTT. Amino acid sequence: CASRPTGTNTGNTIYF.

This clone showed up just a few times. The V gene is TRBV28, the J gene TRBJ2-7; 9 nucleotides agree with TRBD1. In germline, CDR1 is MDHEN, CDR2 SYDVKM. The length of the CDR3 is 15 residues. Germline trimming cut 4 bases from V and 2 bases from J; bases unmatched to any gene: 6. The CDR3 region has the DNA TGTGCCAGCAGTTGGGGGGGACAGGGACCCTACGAGCAGTACTTC. This encodes CASSWGGQGPYEQYF. Full variable domain (outside the CDR3, taken from reference TRBV28 and TRBJ2-7): DVKVTQSSRYLVKRTGEKVFLECVQDMDHENMFWYRQDPGLGLRLIYFSYDVKMKEKGDIPEGYSVSREKKERFSLILESASTNQTSMYLCASSWGGQGPYEQYFGPGTRLTVT.

This sequence joins TRBV5-1 and TRBJ2-2; maybe TRBD2 (6 bases). CDR3 length: 14 residues. Trimming cost V 0 bases and J 5 bases, with 8 bases left between them. Germline CDR1 and CDR2: SGHRS and YFSETQ. The CDR3 region has the DNA TGCGCCAGCAGCTTGGTAGCGGAGACCGGGGAGCTGTTTTTT. The encoded protein is CASSLVAETGELFF.

This chain links TRBV3-1 (or the pseudogene TRBV3-2) with TRBJ1-6; D remains ambiguous. The CDR3 spans 12 residues. CDR1 is LGHDT and CDR2 is YNNKEL in the germline V gene (reference sequence). V gave up 4 bases and J gave up 14 bases, with 12 bases separating them. CDR3 protein: CASSRNSYTLHF. The CDR3 nucleotides are TGTGCCAGCAGCCGGAACAGTTATACCCTCCACTTT.